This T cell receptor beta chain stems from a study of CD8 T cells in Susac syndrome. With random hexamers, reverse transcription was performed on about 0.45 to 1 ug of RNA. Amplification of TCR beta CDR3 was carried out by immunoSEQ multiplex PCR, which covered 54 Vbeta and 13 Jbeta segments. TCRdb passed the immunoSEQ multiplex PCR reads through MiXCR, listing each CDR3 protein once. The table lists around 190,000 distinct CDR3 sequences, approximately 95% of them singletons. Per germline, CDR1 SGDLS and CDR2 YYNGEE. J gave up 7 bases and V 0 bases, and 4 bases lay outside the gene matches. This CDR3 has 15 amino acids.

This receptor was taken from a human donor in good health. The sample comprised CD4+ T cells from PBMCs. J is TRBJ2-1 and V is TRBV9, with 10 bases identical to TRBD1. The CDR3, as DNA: TGTGCCAGCAGCGTAGGACAGGGGGCGTGGAATGAGCAGTTCTTC. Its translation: CASSVGQGAWNEQFF.